This TCR beta chain was recovered during a study of T cell repertoires in cytomegalovirus infection. For the study at large: Both a matching HLA type and CMV infection were indicated by public TCR beta signatures.

The germline V gene has CDR1 SEHNR and CDR2 FQNEAQ (reference sequence). The V and J ends lost 4 bases and 8 bases respectively, with 11 bases between them. The CDR3 has 12 residues. TCRdb re-called the reads with MiXCR, one entry per CDR3 protein. The sample has 80,000 to 130,000 distinct CDR3 sequences, roughly a quarter seen once. On this clonotype itself: The antigen is undetermined.

The study, taken as a whole, reports: The ex vivo response was dominated by HLA-C-restricted CMV-specific TCR beta clonotypes.

V gene TRBV7-9 combines with J gene TRBJ1-2, with D tentatively TRBD1 (5 bases). The sequencing sample was made of CD8+ T cells from PBMCs. The sequence was collected from a human donor in good health (CMV status not recorded). Some clones in this sample may be carry-over from other donors' samples. CDR3 loop: CASSSSSGGYTF. The CDR3 nucleotides read TGTGCCAGCAGCTCATCTTCAGGGGGCTACACCTTC.